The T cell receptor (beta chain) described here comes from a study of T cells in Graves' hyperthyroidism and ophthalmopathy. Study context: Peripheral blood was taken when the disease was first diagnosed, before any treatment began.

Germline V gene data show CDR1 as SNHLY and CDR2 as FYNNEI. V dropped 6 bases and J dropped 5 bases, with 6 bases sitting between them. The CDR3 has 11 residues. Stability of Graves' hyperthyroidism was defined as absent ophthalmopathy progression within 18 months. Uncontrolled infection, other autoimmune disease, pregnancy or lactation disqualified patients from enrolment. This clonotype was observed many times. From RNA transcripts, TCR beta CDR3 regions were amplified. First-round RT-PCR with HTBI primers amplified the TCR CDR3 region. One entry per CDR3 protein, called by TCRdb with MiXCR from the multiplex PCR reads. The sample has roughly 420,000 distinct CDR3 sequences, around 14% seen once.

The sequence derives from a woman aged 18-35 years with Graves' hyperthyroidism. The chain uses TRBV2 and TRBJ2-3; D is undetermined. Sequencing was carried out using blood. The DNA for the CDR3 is TGTGCCAGCAGGACGGAAGATACGCAGTATTTT. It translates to CASRTEDTQYF.